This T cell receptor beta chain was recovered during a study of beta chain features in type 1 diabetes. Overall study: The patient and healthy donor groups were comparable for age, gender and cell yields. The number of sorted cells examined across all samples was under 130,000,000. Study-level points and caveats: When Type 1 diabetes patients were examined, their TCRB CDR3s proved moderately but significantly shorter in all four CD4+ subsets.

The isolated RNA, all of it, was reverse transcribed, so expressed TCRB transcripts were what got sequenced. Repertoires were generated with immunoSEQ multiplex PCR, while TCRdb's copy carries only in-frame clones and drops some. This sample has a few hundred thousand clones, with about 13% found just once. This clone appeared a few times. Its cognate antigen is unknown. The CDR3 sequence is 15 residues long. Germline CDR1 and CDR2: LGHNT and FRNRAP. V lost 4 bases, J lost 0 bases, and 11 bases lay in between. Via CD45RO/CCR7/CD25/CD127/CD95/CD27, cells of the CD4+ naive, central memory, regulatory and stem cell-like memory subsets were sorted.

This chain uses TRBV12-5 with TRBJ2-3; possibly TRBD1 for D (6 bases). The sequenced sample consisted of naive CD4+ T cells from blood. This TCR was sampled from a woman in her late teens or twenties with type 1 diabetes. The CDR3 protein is CASGSWTASTDTQYF. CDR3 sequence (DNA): TGTGCTAGTGGTTCCTGGACAGCTAGCACAGATACGCAGTATTTT.